The present T cell receptor (beta chain) was sequenced within a study of blood T cells in healthy people across ages. Broader study findings: TCR beta diversity per million T cells fell roughly linearly with age. It was the long-lived donors that had more naive CD4+ cells and higher diversity than aged donors.

The table lists this clonotype with a few counts. Antigen unknown. This may arise from a read error, as a much more abundant clone is one base away. A second about 7 to 11 cycle PCR used barcoded and J-beta primers. TCRdb passed the 5' RACE reads through MiXCR, listing each CDR3 protein once. The sample holds 650,000 or so distinct CDR3 sequences, 52% seen once. The sample providers were healthy Caucasian people from Russia, aged about 6 to 90. This CDR3 has 14 amino acids. Germline V gene data show CDR1 as MNHNY and CDR2 as SVGAGI (reference sequence). With 6 bases removed from V and 4 bases from J, the gap between germline ends came to 15 bases.

This sequence joins TRBV6-6 and TRBJ1-2; weak D call: TRBD1 (5 bases). This receptor was taken from a woman of 80 years or more in good health. What was sequenced was blood. The CDR3 DNA sequence: TGTGCCAGCAGGCCACAGGTTGGGGGCTATGGCTACACCTTC. It translates to CASRPQVGGYGYTF.